Listed below are T cell receptor beta chains from one sample, sequenced in a study of blood T cell repertoires in COVID-19. Profiled with immunoSEQ multiplex PCR; TCRdb holds only in-frame clones, not every one. The profile shows 70,000 to 95,000 clones, almost 85% of them singletons. The sequencing sample was made of peripheral blood. These receptors all come from a human donor in a cohort sampled during active COVID-19. CDR3s include the opening cysteine and the closing phenylalanine or tryptophan. A D gene is named only where the DNA matches it firmly. Where a row states a size, it is once, few, many or the class of an expanded clone; other rows omit it.

>TRBJ1-2|TRBV28|NA|NA
CASRPEGGNYGYTF
TGTGCCAGCAGGCCTGAGGGAGGGAACTATGGCTACACCTTC
>TRBJ1-2|TRBV6-1|NA|NA
CASSEGGGPYGYTF
TGTGCCAGCAGTGAAGGGGGCGGCCCCTATGGCTACACCTTC
>TRBJ1-1|TRBV5-1|NA|NA
CASSLGRGNTEAFF
TGCGCCAGCAGCTTGGGCAGGGGGAACACTGAAGCTTTCTTT
>TRBJ2-3|TRBV28|TRBD1|NA
CASSSGQSTDTQYF
TGTGCCAGCAGTTCGGGACAGAGCACAGATACGCAGTATTTT
>TRBJ2-2|TRBV7-3|NA|NA
CASSLMAPQNTGELFF
TGTGCCAGCAGCTTAATGGCCCCACAAAACACCGGGGAGCTGTTTTTT
>TRBJ1-2|TRBV5-5|NA|NA
CASSPGYGYYGYTF
TGTGCCAGCAGCCCGGGGTACGGGTACTATGGCTACACCTTC
>TRBJ2-1|TRBV3-1/TRBV3-2|NA|NA
CASSPRVSQSRTYNEQFF
TGTGCCAGCAGCCCTCGCGTTTCGCAGTCAAGGACATACAATGAGCAGTTCTTC
>TRBJ2-1|TRBV3-1/TRBV3-2|TRBD2|NA
CATGGLAGGIEQFF
TGTGCCACCGGAGGACTAGCGGGGGGGATTGAGCAGTTCTTC
>TRBJ2-1|TRBV28|NA|NA
CASYRGGVVAYNEQFF
TGTGCCAGCTACCGCGGAGGGGTAGTTGCCTACAATGAGCAGTTCTTC
>TRBJ2-7|TRBV21-1|NA|NA
CASRSHFYEQYF
TGTGCCAGCAGGAGTCATTTCTACGAGCAGTACTTC
>TRBJ2-2|TRBV28|TRBD1|NA
CASTPGQGRSNTGELFF
TGTGCCAGCACTCCGGGACAGGGGCGCTCGAACACCGGGGAGCTGTTTTTT
>TRBJ1-1|TRBV28|NA|few
CASFPGGGNTEAFF
TGTGCCAGCTTTCCTGGGGGAGGGAACACTGAAGCTTTCTTT
>TRBJ1-1|TRBV18|NA|NA
CASSPRGVLMNTEAFF
TGTGCCAGCTCACCCCGGGGAGTACTTATGAACACTGAAGCTTTCTTT
>TRBJ2-5|TRBV7-2|TRBD1|NA
CASRLDRAWQETQYF
TGTGCCAGCAGACTGGACAGGGCTTGGCAAGAGACCCAGTACTTC
>TRBJ1-1|TRBV6-5|TRBD1|NA
CASSYDLTGKAFF
TGTGCCAGCAGTTATGACCTGACAGGGAAAGCTTTCTTT
>TRBJ2-3|TRBV3-1/TRBV3-2|TRBD2|NA
CASSDGTSGVLGPQYF
TGTGCCAGCAGCGACGGGACTAGCGGGGTTCTCGGGCCGCAGTATTTT
>TRBJ1-1|TRBV3-1/TRBV3-2|TRBD1|NA
CASTHSGTGYTEAFF
TGTGCCAGCACTCACAGCGGGACAGGGTACACTGAAGCTTTCTTT
>TRBJ2-7|TRBV5-1|TRBD2|NA
CASSLMTHRAGDPYEQYF
TGCGCCAGCAGCTTAATGACCCACCGAGCGGGGGACCCATACGAGCAGTACTTC
>TRBJ2-5|TRBV15|NA|NA
CATSRGLTSSGETQYF
TGTGCCACCAGCAGGGGTTTAACTAGCTCGGGTGAGACCCAGTACTTC
>TRBJ1-5|TRBV23-1|NA|NA
CASSQSRGHTAKPQHF
TGCGCCAGCAGTCAATCGAGGGGACATACAGCCAAGCCCCAGCATTTT
>TRBJ1-3|TRBV2|NA|NA
CASSLGGGGAGNTIYF
TGTGCCAGCAGTCTCGGTGGGGGGGGAGCTGGAAACACCATATATTTT
>TRBJ1-6|TRBV19|TRBD1|NA
CASTLTGARSPLHF
TGTGCCAGTACCTTGACAGGGGCACGATCACCCCTCCACTTT
>TRBJ2-3|TRBV7-3|NA|NA
CASSLGRDRAAYF
TGTGCCAGCAGCCTAGGGCGGGACCGGGCGGCGTATTTT
>TRBJ1-6|TRBV27|TRBD1|NA
CASSIQGANNSPLHF
TGTGCCAGCAGTATACAGGGGGCTAATAATTCACCCCTCCACTTT
>TRBJ2-1|TRBV7-3|TRBD1|NA
CASSLTRRQGLGEQFF
TGTGCCAGCAGCTTAACGCGGAGACAGGGCTTGGGTGAGCAGTTCTTC
>TRBJ1-1|TRBV6-5|TRBD1|NA
CASRLPGTDEAFF
TGTGCCAGCAGACTCCCCGGGACAGATGAAGCTTTCTTT
>TRBJ2-4|TRBV4-1|TRBD1|NA
CASSQGQGAAKNIQYF
TGCGCCAGCAGCCAGGGACAGGGGGCCGCCAAAAACATTCAGTACTTC
>TRBJ1-6|TRBV27|NA|NA
CASSRGVGRSYNSPLHF
TGTGCCAGCAGCCGCGGTGTAGGGAGGTCCTATAATTCACCCCTCCACTTT
>TRBJ1-3|TRBV6-5|NA|NA
CASSSDRYSGNTIYF
TGTGCCAGCAGTTCCGACAGATACTCTGGAAACACCATATATTTT
>TRBJ2-7|TRBV28|TRBD2|NA
CASSLNGTWTSGVYEQYF
TGTGCCAGCAGCCTAAATGGCACTTGGACTAGCGGGGTTTACGAGCAGTACTTC
>TRBJ1-2|TRBV19|NA|NA
CASSIERTALGYTF
TGTGCCAGTAGTATAGAACGGACAGCCTTGGGCTACACCTTC
>TRBJ1-2|TRBV28|TRBD1|once
CASSSTGTGGIDYGYTF
TGTGCCAGCAGTTCAACCGGGACAGGGGGTATCGACTATGGCTACACCTTC
>TRBJ2-7|TRBV28|TRBD2|NA
CASSDSAGGRYEQYF
TGTGCCAGCAGTGACTCAGCGGGGGGCCGCTACGAGCAGTACTTC
>TRBJ2-7|TRBV12-5|NA|NA
CASGLAGSPSYEQYF
TGTGCTAGTGGTTTGGCGGGGTCTCCAAGCTACGAGCAGTACTTC
>TRBJ2-7|TRBV28|TRBD1|NA
CASSPPGTGAYEQYF
TGTGCCAGCAGCCCTCCCGGGACAGGGGCCTACGAGCAGTACTTC
>TRBJ1-1|TRBV4-1|TRBD1|NA
CASSPIGTGRANTEAFF
TGCGCCAGCAGCCCGATCGGGACAGGGAGGGCGAACACTGAAGCTTTCTTT
>TRBJ2-7|TRBV28|NA|NA
CASSYPPSYEQYF
TGTGCCAGCAGTTACCCCCCCAGCTACGAGCAGTACTTC
>TRBJ2-3|TRBV10-1|NA|NA
CASSESGDTQYF
TGCGCCAGCAGTGAGTCCGGAGATACGCAGTATTTT
>TRBJ1-2|TRBV7-9|NA|NA
CASSEGWRATNYGYTF
TGTGCCAGCAGCGAGGGTTGGAGGGCGACTAACTATGGCTACACCTTC
>TRBJ2-1|TRBV2|NA|NA
CASSESQGNTFF
TGTGCCAGCAGTGAAAGTCAGGGGAATACTTTCTTC
>TRBJ1-1|TRBV19|TRBD1|NA
CASSSRTGGTEAFF
TGTGCCAGTAGTTCACGGACAGGAGGGACTGAAGCTTTCTTT
>TRBJ1-2|TRBV30|NA|NA
CAWSVRGIYNYGYTF
TGTGCCTGGAGTGTACGAGGCATTTATAACTATGGCTACACCTTC
>TRBJ1-6|TRBV19|NA|NA
CASSRRTGGGGGSPLHF
TGTGCCAGTAGTCGCCGGACGGGAGGAGGGGGGGGTTCACCCCTCCACTTT
>TRBJ1-1|TRBV9|TRBD1|NA
CASSSSAGGAETEAFF
TGTGCCAGCAGCTCATCAGCAGGGGGCGCGGAAACTGAAGCTTTCTTT
>TRBJ1-2|TRBV7-2|NA|NA
CASSLDTGALPHGYTF
TGTGCCAGCAGCTTAGATACAGGCGCCTTACCCCATGGCTACACCTTC
>TRBJ2-5|TRBV24-1|TRBD2|NA
CATSKTSGGETQYF
TGTGCCACCAGTAAGACTAGCGGGGGTGAGACCCAGTACTTC
>TRBJ2-1|TRBV4-1|NA|NA
CASSQDRTDEQFF
TGCGCCAGCAGCCAAGATAGGACAGATGAGCAGTTCTTC
>TRBJ1-4|TRBV5-1|TRBD1|NA
CASSPGTGDEKLFF
TGCGCCAGCAGCCCCGGGACAGGGGATGAAAAACTGTTTTTT